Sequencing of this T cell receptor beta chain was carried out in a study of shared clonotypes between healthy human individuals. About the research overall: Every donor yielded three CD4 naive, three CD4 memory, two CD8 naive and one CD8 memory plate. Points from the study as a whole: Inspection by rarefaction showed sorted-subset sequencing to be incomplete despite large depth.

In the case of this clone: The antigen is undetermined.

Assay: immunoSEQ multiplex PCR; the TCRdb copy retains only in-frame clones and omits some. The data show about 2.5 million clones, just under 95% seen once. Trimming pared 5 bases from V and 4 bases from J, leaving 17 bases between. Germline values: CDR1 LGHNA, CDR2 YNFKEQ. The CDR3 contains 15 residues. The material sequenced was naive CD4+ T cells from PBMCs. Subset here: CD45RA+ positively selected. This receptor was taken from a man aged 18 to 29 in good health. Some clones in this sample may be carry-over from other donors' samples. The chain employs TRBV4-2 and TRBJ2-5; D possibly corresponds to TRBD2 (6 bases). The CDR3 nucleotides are TGTGCCAGCAGCTACCGACTAGTCGTTGGAGAGACCCAGTACTTC. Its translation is CASSYRLVVGETQYF.